Below are 14 T cell receptor beta chains sequenced from a single sample in a study of T-cell reconstitution after alpha-beta-depleted transplantation in children. Unique molecular identifiers were incorporated during preparation of the TCRbeta library. Using its own MiXCR run on the PCR reads, TCRdb lists one record per CDR3 protein. The sample has some 600,000 distinct CDR3 sequences, approximately 13% seen once. The input for sequencing was PBMCs, mostly from graft donor cells, taken 360 days after TCRalphabeta/CD19-depleted stem cell transplant. Source of these receptors: a male patient between 10 and 17 years old who had a stem cell transplant for acute myeloid leukemia, so the T cells may come from the graft donor.

The V gene is TRBV5-1, the J gene TRBJ2-2, with 9 bases lining up with TRBD2. With 4 bases clipped from V and 4 bases from J, the junction kept 11 bases outside the gene matches. CDR1 SGHRS and CDR2 YFSETQ come from the germline V gene. The CDR3 has 17 amino acids. CDR3 sequence reads: CASSLTTSGFFTGELFF. The CDR3 DNA reads TGCGCCAGCAGCCTAACTACTAGCGGGTTCTTCACCGGGGAGCTGTTTTTT.

The rearrangement joins TRBV28 to TRBJ1-6, with 7 positions matching TRBD1. Trimming cost V 7 bases and J 8 bases; bases outside gene matches: 8. The CDR3 extends over 14 amino acids. Germline CDR1 MDHEN, CDR2 SYDVKM. In DNA form, the CDR3 reads TGTGCCAGCAACATAGGGGGCAGGTATTCACCCCTCCACTTT. Residues: CASNIGGRYSPLHF. Full variable domain (missing parts from reference TRBV28 and TRBJ1-6): DVKVTQSSRYLVKRTGEKVFLECVQDMDHENMFWYRQDPGLGLRLIYFSYDVKMKEKGDIPEGYSVSREKKERFSLILESASTNQTSMYLCASNIGGRYSPLHFGNGTRLTVT.

This chain joins TRBV29-1 and TRBJ2-7; 9 bases match TRBD1. The CDR3 is 12 amino acids. Trimming took 5 bases from V and 3 from J; bases not matched to a gene: 2. Germline V CDR1 and CDR2: SQVTM, ANQGSEA. The CDR3 DNA sequence: TGCAGCGTTTGGGGACAGGGCTACGAGCAGTACTTC. The encoded protein is CSVWGQGYEQYF.

This sequence joins TRBV6-1 and TRBJ2-1, with D unclear. CDR3 length equals 14 residues. V was cut by 7 bases and J by 0 bases, with 10 bases left in between. Germline CDR1 is MNHNS and CDR2 is SASEGT. CDR3 in amino acids: CASTRESSYNEQFF. DNA for the CDR3: TGTGCCAGCACCAGAGAAAGCTCCTACAATGAGCAGTTCTTC.

This clonotype appeared a few times. The V gene is TRBV5-1, the J gene TRBJ1-5; perhaps TRBD1 as D (5 bases). This CDR3 region has 16 residues. Germline V gene sequence: CDR1 SGHRS, CDR2 YFSETQ. Trimming stripped 0 bases from V and 3 bases from J, with 13 bases between. CDR3 DNA: TGCGCCAGCAGCTTGGGGGGGGGTTTCGACAATCAGCCCCAGCATTTT. This encodes CASSLGGGFDNQPQHF. Filled out from reference TRBV5-1 and TRBJ1-5, the complete variable domain reads KAGVTQTPRYLIKTRGQQVTLSCSPISGHRSVSWYQQTPGQGLQFLFEYFSETQRNKGNFPGRFSGRQFSNSRSEMNVSTLELGDSALYLCASSLGGGFDNQPQHFGDGTRLSIL.

This clonotype has a count of ten or more. The V gene is TRBV3-1, the J gene TRBJ2-5, with D possibly TRBD2 on 6 matching bases. Germline V gene sequence: CDR1 LGHDT, CDR2 YNNKEL (reference sequence). This CDR3 contains 13 residues. V was cut by 4 bases and J by 4 bases, with 10 bases left in between. The CDR3 is CASSPRGTETQYF. CDR3 DNA sequence: TGTGCCAGCAGCCCCCGCGGGACAGAGACCCAGTACTTC.

This clonotype was seen only a few times. This chain connects TRBV29-1 to TRBJ2-7; the D gene could be TRBD1 or TRBD2 (5 bases each). The CDR3 sequence is 15 residues long. V lost 6 bases, J lost 5 bases, and 23 bases lay in between. Per germline, CDR1 SQVTM and CDR2 ANQGSEA. The CDR3 reads CSVQWPGRGSHEQYF. The CDR3 DNA sequence: TGCAGCGTCCAATGGCCGGGACGAGGGTCCCACGAGCAGTACTTC.

This chain connects TRBV28 to TRBJ1-2; unclear D gene. Germline V gene sequence: CDR1 MDHEN, CDR2 SYDVKM. V lost 3 bases and J 7 bases, leaving 12 bases between the germline ends. The CDR3 totals 13 residues. The CDR3 bases are TGTGCCAGCAGTTTCAAGCGCGTTGGTGGCTACACCTTC. Amino acid sequence: CASSFKRVGGYTF.

This clonotype was counted only a few times. The chain couples TRBV9 to TRBJ1-2; weak D call: TRBD1 (5 bases). The CDR3 loop spans 14 amino acids. The V gene lost 3 bases and the J gene lost 3 bases, with 12 bases spanning the gap. CDR1 is SGDLS, CDR2 YYNGEE, per germline. CDR3 protein: CASSAGDGYYGYTF. CDR3 DNA: TGTGCCAGCAGCGCCGGGGACGGTTACTATGGCTACACCTTC.

The chain carries TRBV11-2 and TRBJ2-3, with 12 bases identical to TRBD2. The junction had 9 bases not matched to a gene; V was cut back by 4 bases and J by 1 base. Germline V gives CDR1 SGHAT, CDR2 FQNNGV. CDR3 length: 18 residues. CDR3 in amino acids: CASSSRLAGALGTDTQYF. Here the CDR3 DNA reads TGTGCCAGCAGCTCTAGACTAGCGGGAGCTTTGGGCACAGATACGCAGTATTTT.

This clonotype was seen at least ten times. The gene calls are TRBV7-9 and TRBJ2-7; 7 positions match TRBD1. The CDR3 extends over 14 amino acids. Losses at the gene ends were 1 base for V and 3 bases for J; bases not matched to a gene: 3. Germline V CDR1 and CDR2: SEHNR, FQNEAQ (reference sequence). This CDR3 is CASSLDGTDYEQYF. In DNA form, the CDR3 reads TGTGCCAGCAGCTTAGACGGGACAGACTACGAGCAGTACTTC.

This chain joins TRBV21-1 and TRBJ2-1; the D call TRBD2 from the table was never checked on the DNA. TRBV21-1 is labeled a pseudogene. The CDR3 spans 16 residues. CDR3: CASSYNLAGGRNEQFF. The DNA for the CDR3 is TGTGCCAGCAGCTATAATTTAGCGGGAGGGCGTAATGAGCAGTTCTTC.

This clonotype has only a few counts. The chain uses TRBV10-3 and TRBJ2-1; D might be TRBD1 or TRBD2, each matching 6 bases. The CDR3 totals 16 residues. With 3 bases removed from V and 10 bases from J, the gap between germline ends came to 22 bases. CDR1 and CDR2 (germline): ENHRY, SYGVKD. The CDR3 DNA reads as TGTGCCATCAGTGACCCAAGGATCTCACGGGGGCCCGAGCAGTTCTTC. Protein product: CAISDPRISRGPEQFF.

This sequence joins TRBV4-3 and TRBJ2-1, with 11 bases matching TRBD1. This CDR3 region has 16 residues. The germline V gene encodes CDR1 LGHNA and CDR2 YSLEER. V lost 0 bases, J lost 8 bases, and 6 bases stayed unmatched. CDR3 protein: CASSQDSGQGAYEQFF. Written as DNA, the CDR3 is TGCGCCAGCAGCCAAGATTCCGGACAGGGGGCCTATGAGCAGTTCTTC.